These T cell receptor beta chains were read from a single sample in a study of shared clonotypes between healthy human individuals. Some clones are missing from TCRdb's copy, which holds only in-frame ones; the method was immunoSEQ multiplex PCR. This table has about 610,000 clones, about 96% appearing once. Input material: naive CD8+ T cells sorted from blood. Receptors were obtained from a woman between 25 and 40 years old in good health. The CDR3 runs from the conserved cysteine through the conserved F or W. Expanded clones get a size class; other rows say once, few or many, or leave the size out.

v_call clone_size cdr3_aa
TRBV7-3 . CASSAITRDSDTDTQYF
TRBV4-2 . CASSPLRALRNEQFF
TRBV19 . CASRPGQGDTEAFF
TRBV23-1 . CAGPGRGTYEQYF
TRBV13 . CASSTTGTSIDTQYF
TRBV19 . CASSIPHRVYEQYF
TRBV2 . CASSEVAGGELFF
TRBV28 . CASRPARQGLGETQYF
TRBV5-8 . CASSPGLGGSDTQYF
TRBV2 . CASSEAWGLGTEAFF
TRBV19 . CASSNPLGNNEQFF
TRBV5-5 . CASSPRGDTYEQYF
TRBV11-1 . CASSLGAHYGYTF
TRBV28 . CASSSQGVEQYF
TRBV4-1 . CASSRNSYEQYF
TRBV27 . CASSNPGGEQFF
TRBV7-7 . CASSKSGGPNTGELFF
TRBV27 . CASIPSLGALHYEQYF
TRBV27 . CASSFSRQGEDTQYF
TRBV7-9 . CASSKDRFYEQYF
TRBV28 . CASSLSQGSRELFF
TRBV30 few CASSGEGGEKLFF
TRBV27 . CASSPRDGNVYGYTF
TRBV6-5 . CASTGGNEQFF
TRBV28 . CASGTSGIVNEQFF
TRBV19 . CASSRRTVNTEAFF
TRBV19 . CASSIGAGTINQPQHF
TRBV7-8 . CASSSRQGRLYEQYF
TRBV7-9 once CASSPRTGVNEQFF
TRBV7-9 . CASRGLRDEQYF
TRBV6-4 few CASSDGQSEAFF
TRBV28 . CASRPNRSGEQYF
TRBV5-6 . CASSLAVHRAEQYF
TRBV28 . CASSTDGNEQFF
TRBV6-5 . CASSKTSGVYEQYF
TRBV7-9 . CASSLVRATSTDTQYF
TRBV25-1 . CASSDPREQYF
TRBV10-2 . CASSEWREWPYEQYF
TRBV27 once CASSPLAGEVLEQYF
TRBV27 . CASSPSTTPATGELFF
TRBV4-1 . CASSFGTGPYEQYF
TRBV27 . CATCTTTGETQYF
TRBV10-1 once CASSRTIAKGIQYF
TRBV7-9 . CASSSVETYEQYF
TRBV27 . CASSPGTSGRNEQFF
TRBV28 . CASSFILSGGEFF
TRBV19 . CASRGTGTGSLLTYEQYF
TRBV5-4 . CASSLGQGNTIYF
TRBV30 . CAWSKKDRANYGYTF
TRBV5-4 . CASSPGGANVLTF
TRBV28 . CASSSSSGLGETQYF
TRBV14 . CASSQGPGVVYEQYF
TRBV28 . CASSKDPDSYNTGELFF
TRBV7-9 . CASSLPLDPGNEQFF
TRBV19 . CASSIEAGASSNEQFF